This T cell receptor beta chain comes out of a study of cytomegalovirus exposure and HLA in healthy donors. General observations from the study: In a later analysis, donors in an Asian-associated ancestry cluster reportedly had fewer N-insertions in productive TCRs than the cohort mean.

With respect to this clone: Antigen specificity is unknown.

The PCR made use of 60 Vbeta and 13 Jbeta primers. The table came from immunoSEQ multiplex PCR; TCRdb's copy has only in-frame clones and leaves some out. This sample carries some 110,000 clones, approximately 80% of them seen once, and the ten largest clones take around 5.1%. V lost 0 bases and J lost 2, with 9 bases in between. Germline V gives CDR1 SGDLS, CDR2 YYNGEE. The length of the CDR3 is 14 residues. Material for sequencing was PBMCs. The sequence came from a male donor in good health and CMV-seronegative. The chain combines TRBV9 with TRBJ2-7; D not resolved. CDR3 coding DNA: TGTGCCAGCAGCGTAGCGTCATCTACCTACGAGCAGTACTTC. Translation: CASSVASSTYEQYF.